This T cell receptor beta chain was captured by sequencing in a study of neurological immune-mediated disorders. PBMCs stored at -80 C, 2 million in total, were the source of the unsorted libraries. This clonotype was found many times. What it recognizes is unknown. The cDNA was generated through 5'RACE incorporating 10-nucleotide random UMIs. TCRdb reprocessed the 5' RACE reads via MiXCR and lists one record per CDR3 protein. The data show roughly 65,000 distinct CDR3 sequences, with 4.1% seen just once and roughly 2.6% held by the top ten. Study conclusions and caveats: The greatest TCR clonal expansion occurred in HTLV-1-associated myelopathy and the least in multiple sclerosis, which fell below healthy controls.

Germline lookup yields CDR1 SGHVS and CDR2 FQNEAQ. This CDR3 spans 13 amino acids. V lost 5 bases and J 5 bases, leaving 12 bases between the germline ends. The TCR was taken from a man aged 45-65 years with multiple sclerosis. The sequenced material came from PBMCs. The rearrangement uses TRBV7-8 and TRBJ2-5; D tentatively fits TRBD1 or TRBD2 (6 bases each). The CDR3 DNA sequence: TGTGCCAGCAGCCTAGGGGGGTGGGAGACCCAGTACTTC. Amino acid sequence: CASSLGGWETQYF.